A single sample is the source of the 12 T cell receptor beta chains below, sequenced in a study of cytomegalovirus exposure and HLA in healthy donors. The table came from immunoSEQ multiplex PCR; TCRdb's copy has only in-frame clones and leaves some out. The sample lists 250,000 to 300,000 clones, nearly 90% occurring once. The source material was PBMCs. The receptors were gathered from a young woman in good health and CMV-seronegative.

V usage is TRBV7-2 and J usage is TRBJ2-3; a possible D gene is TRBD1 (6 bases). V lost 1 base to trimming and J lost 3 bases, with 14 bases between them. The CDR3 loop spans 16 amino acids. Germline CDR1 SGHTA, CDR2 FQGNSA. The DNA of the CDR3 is TGTGCCAGCAGCTTAGGGCCCGGACAGAGAACAGATACGCAGTATTTT. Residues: CASSLGPGQRTDTQYF.

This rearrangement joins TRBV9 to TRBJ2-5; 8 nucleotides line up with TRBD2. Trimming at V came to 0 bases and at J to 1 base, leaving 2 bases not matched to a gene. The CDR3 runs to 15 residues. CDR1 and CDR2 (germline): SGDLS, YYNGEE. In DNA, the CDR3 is TGTGCCAGCAGCGTAGGCGGGGGGCCCCAAGAGACCCAGTACTTC. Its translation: CASSVGGGPQETQYF.

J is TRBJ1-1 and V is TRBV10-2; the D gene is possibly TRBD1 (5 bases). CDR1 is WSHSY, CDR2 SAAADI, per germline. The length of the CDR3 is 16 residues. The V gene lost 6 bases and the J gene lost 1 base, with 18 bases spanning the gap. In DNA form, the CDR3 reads TGCGCCAGCAGGGCCCCTCAGGGATTCGGGAACACTGAAGCTTTCTTT. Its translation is CASRAPQGFGNTEAFF.

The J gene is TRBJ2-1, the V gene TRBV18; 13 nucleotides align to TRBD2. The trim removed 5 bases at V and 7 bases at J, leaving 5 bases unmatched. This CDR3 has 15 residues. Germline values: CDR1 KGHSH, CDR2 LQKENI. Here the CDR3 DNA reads TGTGCCAGCTCAACTAGCGGGGGGGCCTGGAATGAGCAGTTCTTC. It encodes CASSTSGGAWNEQFF.

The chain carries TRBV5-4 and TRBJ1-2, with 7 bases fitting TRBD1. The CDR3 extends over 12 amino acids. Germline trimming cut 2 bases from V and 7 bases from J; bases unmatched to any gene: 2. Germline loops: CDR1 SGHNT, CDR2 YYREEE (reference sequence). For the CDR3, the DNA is TGTGCCAGCAGCTTTGACAGGGCTGGCTACACCTTC. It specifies CASSFDRAGYTF.

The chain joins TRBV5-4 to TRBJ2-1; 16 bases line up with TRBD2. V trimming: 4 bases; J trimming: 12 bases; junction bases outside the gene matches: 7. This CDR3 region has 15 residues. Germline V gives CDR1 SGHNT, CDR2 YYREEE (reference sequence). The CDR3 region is CASSPGTSGGATQFF. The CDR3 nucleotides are TGTGCCAGCAGCCCAGGGACTAGCGGGGGGGCCACGCAGTTCTTC. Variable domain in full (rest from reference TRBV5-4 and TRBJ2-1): ETGVTQSPTHLIKTRGQQVTLRCSSQSGHNTVSWYQQALGQGPQFIFQYYREEENGRGNFPPRFSGLQFPNYSSELNVNALELDDSALYLCASSPGTSGGATQFFGPGTRLTVL.

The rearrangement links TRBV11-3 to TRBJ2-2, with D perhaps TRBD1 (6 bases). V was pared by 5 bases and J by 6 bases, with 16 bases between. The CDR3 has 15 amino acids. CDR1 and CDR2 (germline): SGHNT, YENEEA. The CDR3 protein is CASSRLGAAAGELFF. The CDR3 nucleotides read TGTGCCAGCAGCAGACTGGGGGCCGCGGCCGGGGAGCTGTTTTTT. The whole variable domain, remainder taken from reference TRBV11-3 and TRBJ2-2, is EAGVVQSPRYKIIEKKQPVAFWCNPISGHNTLYWYLQNLGQGPELLIRYENEEAVDDSQLPKDRFSAERLKGVDSTLKIQPAELGDSAVYLCASSRLGAAAGELFFGEGSRLTVL.

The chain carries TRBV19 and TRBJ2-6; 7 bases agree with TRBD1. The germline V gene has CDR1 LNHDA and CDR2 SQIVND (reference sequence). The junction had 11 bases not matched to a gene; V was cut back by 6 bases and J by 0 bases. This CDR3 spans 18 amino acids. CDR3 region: CASSTPGQPNSGANVLTF. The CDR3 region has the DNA TGTGCCAGTAGCACACCGGGACAGCCCAACTCTGGGGCCAACGTCCTGACTTTC.

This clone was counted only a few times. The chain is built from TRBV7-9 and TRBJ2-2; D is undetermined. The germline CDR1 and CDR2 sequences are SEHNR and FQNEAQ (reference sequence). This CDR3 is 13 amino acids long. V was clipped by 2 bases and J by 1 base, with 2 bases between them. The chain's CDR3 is CASSLLNTGELFF. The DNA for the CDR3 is TGTGCCAGCAGCTTACTGAACACCGGGGAGCTGTTTTTT.

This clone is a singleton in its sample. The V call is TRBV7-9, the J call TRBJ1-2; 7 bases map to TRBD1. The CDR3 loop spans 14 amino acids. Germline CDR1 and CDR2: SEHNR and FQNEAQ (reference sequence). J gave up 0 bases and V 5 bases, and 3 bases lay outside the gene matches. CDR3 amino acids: CASSQGVANYGYTF. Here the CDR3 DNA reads TGTGCCAGCAGCCAGGGGGTAGCTAACTATGGCTACACCTTC. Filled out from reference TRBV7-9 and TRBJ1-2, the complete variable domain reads DTGVSQNPRHKITKRGQNVTFRCDPISEHNRLYWYRQTLGQGPEFLTYFQNEAQLEKSRLLSDRFSAERPKGSFSTLEIQRTEQGDSAMYLCASSQGVANYGYTFGSGTRLTVV.

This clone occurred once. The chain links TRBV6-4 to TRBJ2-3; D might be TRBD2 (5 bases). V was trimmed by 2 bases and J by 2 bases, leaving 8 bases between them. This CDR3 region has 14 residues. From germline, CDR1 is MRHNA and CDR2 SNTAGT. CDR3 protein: CASSDERTTDTQYF. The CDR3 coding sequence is TGTGCCAGCAGTGACGAGCGGACCACAGATACGCAGTATTTT.

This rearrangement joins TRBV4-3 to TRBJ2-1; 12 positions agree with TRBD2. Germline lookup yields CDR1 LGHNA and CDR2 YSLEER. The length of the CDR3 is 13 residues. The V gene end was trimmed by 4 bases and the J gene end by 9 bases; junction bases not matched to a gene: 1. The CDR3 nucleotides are TGCGCCAGCAGCCCACTAGCGGGGGGTGAGCAGTTCTTC. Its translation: CASSPLAGGEQFF.